This TCR beta chain was sequenced in a study of T-cell reconstitution after alpha-beta-depleted transplantation in children. Unique molecular identifiers tagged the TCRbeta library. TCRdb independently ran MiXCR on the PCR reads; one entry per CDR3 protein. In the table there are 600,000 to 800,000 distinct CDR3 sequences, about an eighth of which are singletons. This clonotype occurred many times. Its antigen remains unidentified. Germline lookup yields CDR1 DFQATT and CDR2 SNEGSKA (reference sequence). This CDR3 spans 14 amino acids. Germline trimming cut 0 bases from V and 11 bases from J; bases unmatched to any gene: 4. The study, taken as a whole, reports: The authors attributed T-cell counts and diversity one year after transplant mostly to newly produced T cells. Expanded clones from the graft, numbering several hundred, reportedly supplied alpha-beta T cells about two months after transplant. Surviving recipient T cells and thymic progenitors produced the high day-60 TCRbeta diversity seen in some patients.

The rearrangement joins TRBV20-1 to TRBJ2-1; 13 bases line up with TRBD2. This receptor was identified in a girl aged 2 to 9 with congenital amegakaryocytic thrombocytopenia, due to receive a stem cell transplant. The material sequenced was PBMCs, taken before TCRalphabeta/CD19-depleted stem cell transplant. The CDR3 loop is CSARDRGTSGKQFF. Here the CDR3 DNA reads TGCAGTGCTAGAGATAGGGGGACTAGCGGGAAGCAGTTCTTC.